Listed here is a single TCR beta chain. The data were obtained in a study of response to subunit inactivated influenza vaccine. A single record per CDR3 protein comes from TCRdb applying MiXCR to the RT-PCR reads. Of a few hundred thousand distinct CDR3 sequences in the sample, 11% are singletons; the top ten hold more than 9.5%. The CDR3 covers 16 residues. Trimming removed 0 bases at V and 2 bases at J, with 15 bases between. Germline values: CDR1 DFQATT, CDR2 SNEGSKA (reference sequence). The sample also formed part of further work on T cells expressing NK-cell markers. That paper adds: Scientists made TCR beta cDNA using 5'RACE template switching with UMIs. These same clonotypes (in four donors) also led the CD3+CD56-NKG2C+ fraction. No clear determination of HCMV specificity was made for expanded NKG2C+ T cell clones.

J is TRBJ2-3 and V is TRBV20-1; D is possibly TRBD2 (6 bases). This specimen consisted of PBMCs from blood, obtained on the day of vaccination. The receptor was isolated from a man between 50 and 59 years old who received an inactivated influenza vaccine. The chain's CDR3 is CSARDLLATHTDTQYF. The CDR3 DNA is TGCAGTGCTAGAGATTTGCTAGCGACTCACACAGATACGCAGTATTTT.